This T cell receptor beta chain comes out of a study of identical twins. Study results and limitations: Twins' surplus sharing was weaker for beta out-of-frame sequences. Models underestimated out-of-frame TCR alpha sharing in monozygotic twins. Zero-insertion findings could be partly confounded by invariant cells (MAIT and iNKT cells).

Trimming removed 7 bases at V and 4 bases at J, with 14 bases between. The CDR3 contains 14 residues. This clonotype was seen only a few times. The antigen remains unidentified. It was template switching that added a universal primer site, and there were unique molecular identifiers on the cDNA. TCRdb re-derived calls from the 5' RACE reads in MiXCR, one entry per CDR3 protein. The sample records some 460,000 distinct CDR3 sequences, 13% to 15% being singletons. The data also belong to a second study, concerning yellow fever vaccine responses in identical twins.

The chain couples TRBV12-3 or TRBV12-4 to TRBJ2-1; D gene unclear. The clonotype was recovered from a woman aged 18-29 years in good health. The sequenced material came from CD4+ T cells sorted from blood. As DNA, the CDR3 is TGTGCCAGCACCCGATCCGGATGGTACAATGAGCAGTTCTTC. Its translation is CASTRSGWYNEQFF.